The present TCR beta chain was sequenced within a study of early T cells in non-severe SARS-CoV-2 infection. Germline CDR1 and CDR2: MDHEN and SYDVKM. V lost 5 bases and J lost 2, with 6 bases in between. The CDR3 totals 12 residues. Unique molecular identifiers were added to individual cDNA molecules. TCRdb re-called the 5' RACE reads with MiXCR, one entry per CDR3 protein. The sample contains tens of thousands of distinct CDR3 sequences, roughly an eighth of which appear only once. The chain recombines TRBV28 with TRBJ1-2; D gene unclear. Input material: whole blood. The sequence was collected from an adult who was a healthcare worker with PCR-confirmed SARS-CoV-2 infection or an uninfected control (not recorded which). CDR3 in amino acids: CASSLKNYGYTF. CDR3 coding DNA: TGTGCCAGCAGTCTCAAAAACTATGGCTACACCTTC.